The 26 T cell receptor beta chains listed next were all sequenced from one sample in a study of T cells in Graves' hyperthyroidism and ophthalmopathy. TCR beta CDR3 region amplification was performed from RNA transcripts. The TCR CDR3 first-round RT-PCR relied on the HTBI primer set. TCRdb reanalysed the multiplex PCR reads using MiXCR and keeps one entry per CDR3 protein. The data contain approximately 300,000 distinct CDR3 sequences, 15% to 20% of them singletons. Sequenced input: blood. The source of these receptors is a man in his thirties or forties with Graves' hyperthyroidism.

This clonotype has at least ten counts. The gene calls are TRBV29-1 and TRBJ2-3, with 10 bases fitting TRBD1. V dropped 7 bases and J dropped 3; count of bases not matched to a gene: 7. This CDR3 is 14 amino acids long. Germline V gives CDR1 SQVTM, CDR2 ANQGSEA. CDR3 sequence reads: CSAWDRGLTDTQYF. The CDR3 DNA is TGCAGCGCCTGGGACAGGGGTTTGACAGATACGCAGTATTTT.

The genes are TRBV30 and TRBJ1-2; the D gene is possibly TRBD1 (5 bases). The CDR3 runs to 15 residues. Trimming left V 2 bases short and J 6 bases short, with 19 bases between. Germline loops: CDR1 GTSNPN, CDR2 SVGIG (reference sequence). CDR3 region: CAWSRGTGLFDGYTF. DNA for the CDR3: TGTGCCTGGAGTAGGGGAACAGGTCTCTTTGATGGCTACACCTTC.

This clonotype was counted at least ten times. The chain has TRBV12-3 or TRBV12-4 and TRBJ1-1; 8 nucleotides agree with TRBD1. Unmatched junction bases numbered 8, after V lost 4 bases and J lost 4 bases. The CDR3 length is 15 residues. As DNA, the CDR3 is TGTGCCAGCAGTTCGGGGGGAACAGGGGGCACTGAAGCTTTCTTT. Protein product: CASSSGGTGGTEAFF.

The V call is TRBV30, the J call TRBJ1-2; 9 bases align to TRBD1. In germline, CDR1 is GTSNPN, CDR2 SVGIG (reference sequence). With V trimmed by 3 bases and J by 6 bases, 8 bases remained unmatched. The CDR3 has 14 amino acids. Here the CDR3 reads CAWRAPRDRDGYTF. The DNA for the CDR3 is TGTGCCTGGAGAGCCCCCCGGGACAGGGATGGCTACACCTTC.

This rearrangement joins TRBV5-6 to TRBJ2-1; no reliable D call. CDR3 length: 16 residues. The V gene's germline CDR1 is SGHDT and CDR2 YYEEEE. V dropped 4 bases and J dropped 3 bases, with 17 bases sitting between them. CDR3 in amino acids: CASSLQHALVYNEQFF. CDR3 sequence (DNA): TGTGCCAGCAGCCTACAGCACGCTTTGGTCTACAATGAGCAGTTCTTC. Full variable domain (remainder filled in from reference TRBV5-6 and TRBJ2-1): DAGVTQSPTHLIKTRGQQVTLRCSPKSGHDTVSWYQQALGQGPQFIFQYYEEEERQRGNFPDRFSGHQFPNYSSELNVNALLLGDSALYLCASSLQHALVYNEQFFGPGTRLTVL.

V usage is TRBV7-2 and J usage is TRBJ1-4, with a tentative D call TRBD1 (5 bases). CDR1 is SGHTA, CDR2 FQGNSA, per germline. Trimming removed 1 base at V and 5 bases at J, with 11 bases between. This CDR3 has 15 amino acids. The CDR3 loop is CASSLVSGENEKLFF. The CDR3 DNA sequence: TGTGCCAGCAGCTTAGTCTCGGGGGAGAATGAAAAACTGTTTTTT.

This clonotype has at least ten counts. The V and J genes are TRBV20-1 and TRBJ2-1, with TRBD2 matching 8 bases. The CDR3 covers 15 residues. V trimming: 6 bases; J trimming: 2 bases; junction bases outside the gene matches: 9. CDR1 is DFQATT and CDR2 is SNEGSKA in the germline V gene (reference sequence). CDR3 coding DNA: TGCAGTGCCACCACCGGGGGACTAGCCTACAATGAGCAGTTCTTC. Its protein is CSATTGGLAYNEQFF.

In DNA, the CDR3 is TGTGCCATCAGTGTCGAGGGTGGAGAGACCCAGTACTTC. It is translated as CAISVEGGETQYF. The chain employs TRBV10-3 and TRBJ2-5, with a weak D call TRBD2 (5 bases). Trimming removed 4 bases from V and 4 bases from J, with 10 bases in between. Germline V gene data show CDR1 as ENHRY and CDR2 as SYGVKD. This CDR3 is 13 amino acids long.

This chain connects TRBV6-1 to TRBJ2-7, with a possible D match to TRBD1 (5 bases). Deletions cut 5 bases from V and 2 bases from J, with 10 bases between. Germline-derived CDR1 and CDR2 are MNHNS and SASEGT. The CDR3 loop spans 13 amino acids. The CDR3 sequence is CASSTRDTYEQYF. The DNA for the CDR3 is TGTGCCAGCAGTACCAGGGATACCTACGAGCAGTACTTC.

This clonotype was seen many times. The V gene is TRBV18, the J gene TRBJ2-1; D is ambiguous. Germline V gene data show CDR1 as KGHSH and CDR2 as LQKENI. V was shortened by 5 bases and J by 8 bases, with 7 bases between the two germline ends. The CDR3 has 11 amino acids. CDR3 region: CASSSLDEQFF. The CDR3 bases are TGTGCCAGCTCATCGCTGGATGAGCAGTTCTTC. The full variable domain, rest sourced from reference TRBV18 and TRBJ2-1, is NAGVMQNPRHLVRRRGQEARLRCSPMKGHSHVYWYRQLPEEGLKFMVYLQKENIIDESGMPKERFSAEFPKEGPSILRIQQVVRGDSAAYFCASSSLDEQFFGPGTRLTVL.

This rearrangement joins TRBV11-2 to TRBJ2-3; a possible D gene is TRBD2 (7 bases). Germline V gene sequence: CDR1 SGHAT, CDR2 FQNNGV. V was cut by 5 bases and J by 1 base, with 19 bases left in between. There are 17 residues in the CDR3. The DNA of the CDR3 is TGTGCCAGCAGCCTAGGGGGGGGGGAGTTCGGCACAGATACGCAGTATTTT. Protein: CASSLGGGEFGTDTQYF.

DNA of the CDR3: TGTGCCAGCAGCGTAGACCGGGAGGGGCGCGGTGGCTACACCTTC. Protein: CASSVDREGRGGYTF. This sequence joins TRBV9 and TRBJ1-2, with a possible D match to TRBD1 (5 bases). This CDR3 is 15 amino acids long. The germline V and J ends were trimmed by 0 bases and 7 bases, with 16 bases remaining between them. The germline CDR1 and CDR2 sequences are SGDLS and YYNGEE.

The chain uses TRBV20-1 and TRBJ1-6, with TRBD1 as a possible D gene (6 bases). Germline CDR1 DFQATT, CDR2 SNEGSKA (reference sequence). The CDR3 is 16 residues long. The germline V and J ends were trimmed by 6 bases and 6 bases, with 21 bases remaining between them. CDR3 DNA: TGCAGTGCCCTATTCGACAGGCTCCTCGGTAATTCACCCCTCCACTTT. It is translated as CSALFDRLLGNSPLHF.

This clonotype was counted between two and nine times. The rearrangement joins TRBV10-2 to TRBJ2-5; 9 bases line up with TRBD2. The germline gives CDR1 WSHSY, CDR2 SAAADI. The V segment lost 2 bases and the J segment 5 bases; nucleotides outside the gene matches: 12. This CDR3 has 17 residues. CDR3 nucleotides: TGCGCCAGCAGTGAGGGATCGGCGGGAGGGCCTTATGAGACCCAGTACTTC. It specifies CASSEGSAGGPYETQYF.

This clonotype showed up just a few times. A much larger clone differs from this one at a single base, so this may be a read error. The conserved phenylalanine or tryptophan normally closing the CDR3 is absent here, so this likely arose from a read error. The chain carries TRBV28 and TRBJ1-6, with D hard to call. CDR1 is MDHEN and CDR2 is SYDVKM in the germline V gene. V dropped 5 bases and J dropped 10 bases, with 15 bases sitting between them. There are 14 residues in the CDR3. DNA of the CDR3: TGTGCCAGCAGTGACGGCGGTATCTACTCACCCCTCCACCTT. Residues: CASSDGGIYSPLHL.

This chain joins TRBV18 and TRBJ2-1; 10 nucleotides match TRBD2. The length of the CDR3 is 16 residues. In germline, CDR1 is KGHSH, CDR2 LQKENI. The ends lost 3 bases at V and 8 bases at J; junction bases unmatched: 10. This CDR3 is CASSPGSGRALDEQFF. For the CDR3, the DNA is TGTGCCAGCTCACCGGGCAGCGGGAGGGCCTTAGATGAGCAGTTCTTC.

The V and J genes are TRBV12-3 or TRBV12-4 and TRBJ2-6; D remains unclear. V shed 5 bases and J shed 0 bases, with 8 bases lying between them. This CDR3 has 15 amino acids. The CDR3 here is CASSGRSSGANVLTF. DNA of the CDR3: TGTGCCAGCAGTGGACGGTCCTCTGGGGCCAACGTCCTGACTTTC.

The chain links TRBV28 to TRBJ1-5, with D perhaps matching TRBD1 (6 bases). In germline, CDR1 is MDHEN, CDR2 SYDVKM. This CDR3 region has 15 residues. The germline V and J ends were trimmed by 3 bases and 4 bases, with 13 bases remaining between them. The CDR3 DNA reads TGTGCCAGCAGTTTTAGGGGCAGGGGTAATCAGCCCCAGCATTTT. This codes for CASSFRGRGNQPQHF. Based on the CDR3 plus reference TRBV28 and TRBJ1-5, the full variable domain is DVKVTQSSRYLVKRTGEKVFLECVQDMDHENMFWYRQDPGLGLRLIYFSYDVKMKEKGDIPEGYSVSREKKERFSLILESASTNQTSMYLCASSFRGRGNQPQHFGDGTRLSIL.

This clonotype came up many times. J is TRBJ2-4 and V is TRBV12-3 or TRBV12-4; 9 bases are a match to TRBD1. The CDR3 extends over 14 amino acids. Germline trimming cut 7 bases from V and 3 bases from J; bases unmatched to any gene: 4. CDR3 sequence: CASTPTGGKNIQYF. DNA of the CDR3: TGTGCCAGCACCCCGACAGGGGGCAAAAACATTCAGTACTTC.

The sample holds a few counts of this clonotype. V gene TRBV5-5 combines with J gene TRBJ1-1; no firm D call. Trimming took 6 bases from V and 4 from J, leaving 13 bases between them. Germline CDR1 reads SGHKS; CDR2 reads YYEKEE (reference sequence). This CDR3 is 13 amino acids long. CDR3 DNA: TGTGCCAGCAACCGGGTTGGGAGCACTGAAGCTTTCTTT. Protein: CASNRVGSTEAFF.

This clonotype was observed a handful of times. The J gene is TRBJ2-2, the V gene TRBV30, with D unclear. CDR1 and CDR2 (germline): GTSNPN, SVGIG (reference sequence). V was pared by 5 bases and J by 1 base, with 5 bases between. This CDR3 has 12 amino acids. The CDR3 is CAWDGNTGELFF. CDR3 sequence (DNA): TGTGCCTGGGACGGGAACACCGGGGAGCTGTTTTTT. The whole variable domain, filled in from reference TRBV30 and TRBJ2-2, reads SQTIHQWPATLVQPVGSPLSLECTVEGTSNPNLYWYRQAAGRGLQLLFYSVGIGQISSEVPQNLSASRPQDRQFILSSKKLLLSDSGFYLCAWDGNTGELFFGEGSRLTVL.

The chain joins TRBV27 to TRBJ1-2; 8 nucleotides line up with TRBD1. J gave up 8 bases and V 6 bases, and 11 bases lay outside the gene matches. The CDR3 is made up of 14 amino acids. CDR1 is MNHEY, CDR2 SMNVEV, per germline (reference sequence). CDR3 in amino acids: CASSSTQGAPGYTF. Here the CDR3 DNA reads TGTGCCAGCAGCTCAACTCAGGGGGCTCCCGGCTACACCTTC.

Many counts were recorded for this clonotype. The gene calls are TRBV30 and TRBJ1-5, with D possibly being TRBD1 (5 bases). Per germline, CDR1 GTSNPN and CDR2 SVGIG (reference sequence). V was trimmed by 4 bases and J by 6 bases, leaving 19 bases between them. This CDR3 is 15 amino acids long. The CDR3: CAWTSGAVISQPQHF. The CDR3 coding sequence is TGTGCCTGGACCTCTGGGGCAGTCATATCTCAGCCCCAGCATTTT.

V gene TRBV19 combines with J gene TRBJ2-7; D not certain. This CDR3 is 15 amino acids long. Germline V gene data show CDR1 as LNHDA and CDR2 as SQIVND (reference sequence). Trimming removed 0 bases from V and 1 base from J, with 10 bases in between. CDR3 sequence: CASSIDPGRSYEQYF. In DNA form, the CDR3 reads TGTGCCAGTAGTATAGATCCTGGTCGGTCCTACGAGCAGTACTTC.

The genes are TRBV7-9 and TRBJ1-1; D perhaps matches TRBD1 (5 bases). This CDR3 contains 13 residues. Germline V gene data show CDR1 as SEHNR and CDR2 as FQNEAQ (reference sequence). Trimming took off 7 bases at V and 6 bases at J, with 15 bases between the two ends. CDR3 residues: CASTPAVGAEAFF. In DNA form, the CDR3 reads TGTGCCAGCACCCCCGCGGTAGGGGCTGAAGCTTTCTTT.

In this sample, this clonotype turned up many times. The chain employs TRBV24-1 and TRBJ2-1; D is uncertain. V lost 6 bases to trimming and J lost 5 bases, with 10 bases between them. The CDR3 covers 13 residues. CDR1 is KGHDR and CDR2 is SFDVKD in the germline V gene. The CDR3 DNA follows: TGTGCCACCAGTCCGGGTCGTCACAATGAGCAGTTCTTC. Translating gives CATSPGRHNEQFF.